The 20 T cell receptor beta chains in this list originate from one sample, sequenced in a study of blood T cell repertoires in COVID-19. Sequencing was performed with immunoSEQ multiplex PCR; in TCRdb, only in-frame clones are kept and a portion is missing. The sample has around 100,000 clones; roughly nine tenths are singletons. The sequenced sample was peripheral blood. The source is a human donor in a cohort sampled during active COVID-19.

This chain connects TRBV11-3 to TRBJ2-5, with TRBD1 as a possible D gene (5 bases). With 5 bases removed from V and 5 bases from J, the gap between germline ends came to 21 bases. Germline values: CDR1 SGHNT, CDR2 YENEEA. The CDR3 contains 16 residues. The CDR3 DNA reads TGTGCCAGCAGCCTCTCGGGCCAGACAGATTTTGAGACCCAGTACTTC. Its translation: CASSLSGQTDFETQYF.

This chain uses TRBV5-4 with TRBJ2-7; 11 nucleotides align to TRBD1. Germline-derived CDR1 and CDR2 are SGHNT and YYREEE (reference sequence). J gave up 2 bases and V 0 bases, and 4 bases lay outside the gene matches. The CDR3 runs to 16 residues. The DNA of the CDR3 is TGTGCCAGCAGCTTGGAACCGGGACAGGGGGCCTACGAGCAGTACTTC. Protein product: CASSLEPGQGAYEQYF. The variable domain in full, completed from reference TRBV5-4 and TRBJ2-7, reads ETGVTQSPTHLIKTRGQQVTLRCSSQSGHNTVSWYQQALGQGPQFIFQYYREEENGRGNFPPRFSGLQFPNYSSELNVNALELDDSALYLCASSLEPGQGAYEQYFGPGTRLTVT.

The chain joins TRBV5-5 to TRBJ1-2; no firm D call. V was trimmed by 4 bases and J by 8 bases, leaving 12 bases between them. Germline V CDR1 and CDR2: SGHKS, YYEKEE (reference sequence). This CDR3 has 12 amino acids. This chain's CDR3 is CASSLDSIGYTF. DNA for the CDR3: TGTGCCAGCAGCCTTGACTCCATAGGCTACACCTTC.

The chain recombines TRBV19 with TRBJ2-1, with TRBD2 matching 13 bases. The CDR3 spans 16 residues. The V and J ends lost 5 bases and 6 bases, in that order; junction bases with no gene match: 7. Per germline, CDR1 LNHDA and CDR2 SQIVND (reference sequence). CDR3 coding DNA: TGTGCCAGTAGTTTCCCCGGGACTAGCGGGACCAATGAGCAGTTCTTC. This sequence encodes CASSFPGTSGTNEQFF.

The chain employs TRBV5-5 and TRBJ2-5, with 12 bases fitting TRBD2. Germline CDR1 is SGHKS and CDR2 is YYEKEE (reference sequence). J was trimmed by 3 bases and V by 1 base; bases with no gene match: 4. There are 16 residues in the CDR3. The CDR3 coding sequence is TGTGCCAGCAGCTTGTCGGGACTAGCGGGCGAAGAGACCCAGTACTTC. Amino acids: CASSLSGLAGEETQYF.

The CDR3 nucleotides are TGTGCCAGCAGCCCCCGACGGAGAACTGCAACTAATGAAAAACTGTTTTTT. As protein: CASSPRRRTATNEKLFF. V and J are TRBV3-1 (or the pseudogene TRBV3-2) and TRBJ1-4; D gene uncertain. CDR1 is LGHDT and CDR2 is YNNKEL in the germline V gene (reference sequence). The V and J ends lost 4 bases and 0 bases respectively, with 15 bases between them. The CDR3 covers 17 residues.

There are a few counts of this clone. V and J are TRBV30 and TRBJ2-7, with a tentative D call TRBD1 (5 bases). Trimming stripped 3 bases from V and 0 bases from J, with 15 bases between. This CDR3 has 15 amino acids. Germline CDR1 and CDR2: GTSNPN and SVGIG (reference sequence). The CDR3 coding sequence is TGTGCCTGGAGGCCAAGGACAATCAGCTCCTACGAGCAGTACTTC. The encoded protein is CAWRPRTISSYEQYF.

The chain recombines TRBV19 with TRBJ1-4; perhaps TRBD1 as D (6 bases). Germline V gene lookup returns CDR1 LNHDA and CDR2 SQIVND (reference sequence). This CDR3 comprises 13 residues. The V gene lost 7 bases and the J gene lost 8 bases, with 14 bases spanning the gap. In DNA form, the CDR3 reads TGTGCCAGTATGGGGACAATCTCAGAAAAACTGTTTTTT. Protein sequence: CASMGTISEKLFF. Full variable domain (missing parts from reference TRBV19 and TRBJ1-4): DGGITQSPKYLFRKEGQNVTLSCEQNLNHDAMYWYRQDPGQGLRLIYYSQIVNDFQKGDIAEGYSVSREKKESFPLTVTSAQKNPTAFYLCASMGTISEKLFFGSGTQLSVL.

Regarding this clone: Within the sample, other DNA sequences also encode this same CDR3. V and J are TRBV5-4 and TRBJ2-7; TRBD2 matches 8 bases. The CDR3 has 14 residues. After removal of 0 bases from V and 2 bases from J, the junction contained 1 base not matched to a gene. Germline V gene lookup returns CDR1 SGHNT and CDR2 YYREEE (reference sequence). The CDR3 here is CASSLAGGTYEQYF. CDR3 coding DNA: TGTGCCAGCAGCTTGGCGGGAGGGACCTACGAGCAGTACTTC.

This chain connects TRBV7-6 to TRBJ2-5; 9 bases match TRBD1. The V and J ends lost 8 bases and 4 bases, in that order; junction bases with no gene match: 14. The CDR3 is made up of 16 amino acids. Looked up from germline, CDR1 is SGHVS and CDR2 is FNYEAQ. The CDR3, as DNA: TGTGCCAGCTCATTGAGGGGACAGGGCTTTTTAGAGACCCAGTACTTC. Translating gives CASSLRGQGFLETQYF.

The CDR3 reads CATRQGNTEAFF. The DNA for the CDR3 is TGTGCCACCAGACAGGGAAACACTGAAGCTTTCTTT. This chain connects TRBV6-5 to TRBJ1-1, with 7 nucleotides matching TRBD1. This CDR3 is built from 12 residues. The V gene's germline CDR1 is MNHEY and CDR2 SVGAGI. Losses at the gene ends were 10 bases for V and 2 bases for J; bases not matched to a gene: 4.

A word on this clone: Other DNA variants within this sample encode the same CDR3. The chain combines TRBV7-2 with TRBJ1-5; 8 bases line up with TRBD1. Germline V CDR1 and CDR2: SGHTA, FQGNSA. V dropped 1 base and J dropped 3; count of bases not matched to a gene: 8. This CDR3 contains 17 residues. CDR3 sequence reads: CASSLVGGQAFNQPQHF. In DNA form, the CDR3 reads TGTGCCAGCAGCTTAGTGGGGGGACAGGCCTTCAATCAGCCCCAGCATTTT.

V usage is TRBV5-4 and J usage is TRBJ2-5, with 7 bases matching TRBD2. Trimming cost V 4 bases and J 5 bases; bases outside gene matches: 23. CDR3 size: 19 residues. CDR1 and CDR2 (germline): SGHNT, YYREEE (reference sequence). The CDR3 nucleotides read TGTGCCAGCAGCACCGGTGGGAGGGGTCGCTGGGGGGGGAAGGAGACCCAGTACTTC. This translates into CASSTGGRGRWGGKETQYF.

This clone has just a few counts. J is TRBJ1-1 and V is TRBV7-3; 7 bases are a match to TRBD1. The CDR3 has 14 amino acids. Trimming at V came to 2 bases and at J to 6 bases, leaving 6 bases not matched to a gene. Germline CDR1 reads SGHTA; CDR2 reads FQGTGA. The CDR3 nucleotides read TGTGCCAGCAGCTTACATCAGGGGGGAGCTGAAGCTTTCTTT. Protein: CASSLHQGGAEAFF.

The chain employs TRBV6-6 and TRBJ2-3, with TRBD1 matching 7 bases. The CDR3 has 15 amino acids. Germline V gives CDR1 MNHNY, CDR2 SVGAGI (reference sequence). After removal of 7 bases from V and 0 bases from J, the junction contained 7 bases not matched to a gene. The CDR3 DNA reads TGTGCCAGCATCCCCGGACAGGCTAGCACAGATACGCAGTATTTT. Protein product: CASIPGQASTDTQYF.

The chain combines TRBV4-3 with TRBJ1-3; D gene uncertain. The ends were cut back, 0 bases at V and 4 bases at J, with 13 bases in the middle. The CDR3 extends over 16 amino acids. The germline V gene has CDR1 LGHNA and CDR2 YSLEER. The CDR3 reads CASSQEIAIAGNTIYF. CDR3 nucleotides: TGCGCCAGCAGCCAAGAGATAGCCATCGCGGGAAACACCATATATTTT.

The chain links TRBV27 to TRBJ2-3; the match to TRBD2 covers 9 bases. The CDR3 covers 14 residues. CDR1 is MNHEY and CDR2 is SMNVEV in the germline V gene (reference sequence). Losses at the gene ends were 4 bases for V and 8 bases for J; bases not matched to a gene: 7. CDR3 bases: TGTGCCAGCAGTTCCAGCGGGGGGTTCGGTACGCAGTATTTT. Amino acid sequence: CASSSSGGFGTQYF.

The chain uses TRBV7-9 and TRBJ2-5; D is perhaps TRBD1 (7 bases). The CDR3 is 19 residues long. From germline, CDR1 is SEHNR and CDR2 FQNEAQ (reference sequence). V dropped 0 bases and J dropped 0 bases, with 20 bases sitting between them. CDR3 nucleotide sequence: TGTGCCAGCAGCTTAGCGCTGACGGGGGACAGACCTAACCAAGAGACCCAGTACTTC. This sequence encodes CASSLALTGDRPNQETQYF.

This clone was detected only once. This rearrangement joins TRBV7-6 to TRBJ2-1; TRBD2 agrees at 8 bases. V lost 4 bases and J lost 2; bases outside the gene matches: 4. In germline, CDR1 is SGHVS, CDR2 FNYEAQ. The CDR3 consists of 15 residues. CDR3 residues: CASSSSGGPYNEQFF. CDR3 in DNA: TGTGCCAGCAGCTCGAGCGGGGGTCCCTACAATGAGCAGTTCTTC.

CDR3 in DNA: TGTGCCAGCAGCCGATCGGGACTAGCGGGAGGGGTGAGGGATACGCAGTATTTT. Translation gives CASSRSGLAGGVRDTQYF. The chain links TRBV28 to TRBJ2-3, with 16 nucleotides matching TRBD2. The CDR3 has 18 amino acids. The V and J ends lost 6 bases and 6 bases, in that order; junction bases with no gene match: 12. In germline, CDR1 is MDHEN, CDR2 SYDVKM.